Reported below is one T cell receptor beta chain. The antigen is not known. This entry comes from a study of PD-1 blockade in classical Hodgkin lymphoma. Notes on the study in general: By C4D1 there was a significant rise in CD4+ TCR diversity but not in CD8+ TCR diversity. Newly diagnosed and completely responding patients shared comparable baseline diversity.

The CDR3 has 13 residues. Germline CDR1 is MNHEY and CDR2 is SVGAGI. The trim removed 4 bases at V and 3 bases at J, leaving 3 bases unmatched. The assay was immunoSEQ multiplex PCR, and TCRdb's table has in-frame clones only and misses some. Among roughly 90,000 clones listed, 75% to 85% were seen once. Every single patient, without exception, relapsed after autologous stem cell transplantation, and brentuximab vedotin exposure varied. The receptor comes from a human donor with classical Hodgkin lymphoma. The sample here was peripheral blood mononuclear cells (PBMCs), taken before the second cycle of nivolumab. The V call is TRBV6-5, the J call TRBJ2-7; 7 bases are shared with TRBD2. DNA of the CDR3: TGTGCCAGCAGTTTACGGACTAGCTACGAGCAGTACTTC. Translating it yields CASSLRTSYEQYF.